These 26 T cell receptor beta chains were sequenced from one sample in a study of shared clonotypes between healthy human individuals (dated by TCRdb to about 2020). Libraries were made using the immunoSEQ multiplex PCR assay. TCRdb took this table from immuneACCESS and kept in-frame rearrangements with V and J called. Such tables lack part of the clones; where checked against another copy, unresolved V genes explain under half of the gap, and the rest is unexplained. The sample records about half a million clones, roughly 85% of which are singletons. Clones ranked in the top ten supply approximately 12% of the sample. The specimen was PBMCs. The receptors stem from a woman in her forties in good health. Some clones in this sample may be carry-over from other donors' samples.

The CDR3 DNA sequence: TGTGCCAGCAGCTTAGCTGGGACCTTTGCCAATGAGCAGTTCTTC. Translation: CASSLAGTFANEQFF. This chain uses TRBV7-8 with TRBJ2-1; the D gene could be TRBD1 or TRBD2 (5 bases each). CDR1 SGHVS and CDR2 FQNEAQ come from the germline V gene. This CDR3 contains 15 residues. Deletions cut 0 bases from V and 6 bases from J, with 12 bases between.

J is TRBJ2-1 and V is TRBV28, with D perhaps TRBD2 (5 bases). Trimming removed 4 bases from V and 2 bases from J, with 6 bases in between. Germline CDR1 MDHEN, CDR2 SYDVKM. The CDR3 contains 13 residues. The CDR3 DNA follows: TGTGCCAGCAGTTCCGGGACCTACAATGAGCAGTTCTTC. It yields the protein CASSSGTYNEQFF. The whole variable domain, filled in from reference TRBV28 and TRBJ2-1, reads DVKVTQSSRYLVKRTGEKVFLECVQDMDHENMFWYRQDPGLGLRLIYFSYDVKMKEKGDIPEGYSVSREKKERFSLILESASTNQTSMYLCASSSGTYNEQFFGPGTRLTVL.

The chain is built from TRBV27 and TRBJ1-2; D ambiguous. There are 14 residues in the CDR3. Germline V gene lookup returns CDR1 MNHEY and CDR2 SMNVEV (reference sequence). The V gene lost 5 bases and the J gene lost 1 base, with 11 bases spanning the gap. In DNA form, the CDR3 reads TGTGCCAGCAGTCACCGTGGCGGTAACTATGGCTACACCTTC. This codes for CASSHRGGNYGYTF.

For this clone: With a far larger clone one base away, a read error is the likely cause. The V and J genes are TRBV2 and TRBJ2-7, with TRBD2 matching 10 bases. Germline values: CDR1 SNHLY, CDR2 FYNNEI. The CDR3 contains 13 residues. The CDR3 DNA reads as TGTGCCAGCAGACTAGCGGGGACCTACGAGCAGCACTTC. This sequence encodes CASRLAGTYEQHF.

The gene calls are TRBV7-8 and TRBJ2-7, with TRBD1 matching over 7 bases. CDR1 is SGHVS and CDR2 is FQNEAQ in the germline V gene. J lost 3 bases, V lost 7 bases, and 3 bases had no gene match. The CDR3 covers 12 residues. CDR3 amino acids: CASTRQGYEQYF. The CDR3, as DNA: TGTGCCAGCACCCGACAGGGCTACGAGCAGTACTTC.

J is TRBJ1-4 and V is TRBV15; D is ambiguous. Per the germline V gene, CDR1 is LNHNV and CDR2 is YYDKDF (reference sequence). The CDR3 length is 13 residues. V shed 5 bases and J shed 3 bases, with 7 bases lying between them. In DNA form, the CDR3 reads TGTGCCACCAGCCGATCAGCTAATGAAAAACTGTTTTTT. This encodes CATSRSANEKLFF.

This clone was seen only a few times. This sequence joins TRBV7-6 and TRBJ1-1; no clear D gene. CDR1 and CDR2 (germline): SGHVS, FNYEAQ. The germline V and J ends were trimmed by 5 bases and 3 bases, with 7 bases remaining between them. The CDR3 is made up of 12 amino acids. CDR3 nucleotides: TGTGCCAGCAGCGCACGAGACACTGAAGCTTTCTTT. Its protein is CASSARDTEAFF.

This clone was seen a handful of times. This chain links TRBV6-5 with TRBJ1-4; the D is unclear. Trimming took 0 bases from V and 6 from J, leaving 14 bases between them. The germline CDR1 and CDR2 sequences are MNHEY and SVGAGI. This CDR3 comprises 16 residues. The CDR3: CASSYSYPGYDEKLFF. For the CDR3, the DNA is TGTGCCAGCAGTTACTCGTATCCTGGGTATGATGAAAAACTGTTTTTT.

This clone was detected only once. The chain employs TRBV6-1 and TRBJ2-5, with D unresolved. In germline, CDR1 is MNHNS, CDR2 SASEGT. V lost 5 bases and J 1 base, leaving 14 bases between the germline ends. The CDR3 is 15 residues long. DNA of the CDR3: TGTGCCAGCAGTAGATCACAGAATTTCCAAGAGACCCAGTACTTC. It is translated as CASSRSQNFQETQYF.

The chain links TRBV13 to TRBJ2-3; 7 bases are a match to TRBD2. The CDR3 spans 16 residues. V was pared by 5 bases and J by 3 bases, with 11 bases of the junction left unmatched. Germline V gives CDR1 PRHDT, CDR2 FYEKMQ (reference sequence). The CDR3 sequence: CASSSYRDYQTDTQYF. The CDR3 DNA sequence: TGTGCCAGCAGCAGCTACCGGGACTACCAGACAGATACGCAGTATTTT.

A remark on this clone: The same CDR3 is also encoded by other DNA sequences in this sample. The chain has TRBV7-2 and TRBJ1-1; D unresolved. V was trimmed by 1 base and J by 1 base, leaving 7 bases between them. This CDR3 has 14 amino acids. CDR1 is SGHTA, CDR2 FQGNSA, per germline. Here the CDR3 reads CASSLGRRNTEAFF. In DNA, the CDR3 is TGTGCCAGCAGCTTAGGGCGGAGGAACACTGAAGCTTTCTTT.

V and J are TRBV5-1 and TRBJ2-7; D is perhaps TRBD1 or TRBD2 (7 bases each). CDR3 length: 15 amino acids. Germline V gives CDR1 SGHRS, CDR2 YFSETQ. V lost 6 bases and J 2 bases, leaving 18 bases between the germline ends. CDR3 DNA: TGCGCCAGCACCCCCAGGGGGGGCAATCCCTACGAGCAGTACTTC. Amino acid sequence: CASTPRGGNPYEQYF.

V gene TRBV7-2 combines with J gene TRBJ2-7; D gene ambiguous. The CDR3 totals 14 residues. CDR1 is SGHTA, CDR2 FQGNSA, per germline. The ends were cut back, 5 bases at V and 0 bases at J, with 11 bases in the middle. The CDR3 nucleotides are TGTGCCAGCAGCAACAGTCGGAGCTCCTACGAGCAGTACTTC. This gives the protein CASSNSRSSYEQYF.

This chain connects TRBV9 to TRBJ2-5; D is perhaps TRBD1 or TRBD2 (6 bases each). The V end lost 2 bases, the J end lost 7 bases, and 21 bases lay between the germline ends. Germline assignment: CDR1 SGDLS and CDR2 YYNGEE. The CDR3 is 16 residues long. The CDR3: CASSVVSLAEGGTQYF. The CDR3 DNA reads TGTGCCAGCAGCGTTGTCTCTTTAGCGGAAGGGGGGACCCAGTACTTC.

The J gene is TRBJ2-3, the V gene TRBV11-2; 8 bases agree with TRBD2. CDR3 size: 13 residues. Looked up from germline, CDR1 is SGHAT and CDR2 is FQNNGV. J lost 8 bases, V lost 5 bases, and 6 bases had no gene match. CDR3 nucleotides: TGTGCCAGCAGCCCCGGGGGGGTGGGTACGCAGTATTTT. This gives the protein CASSPGGVGTQYF.

The chain combines TRBV5-1 with TRBJ2-7; TRBD2 aligns across 13 bases. V lost 4 bases, J lost 5 bases, and 6 bases stayed unmatched. Germline V gives CDR1 SGHRS, CDR2 YFSETQ. CDR3 length: 15 residues. Here the CDR3 reads CASSMTSGRMNEQYF. In DNA, the CDR3 is TGCGCCAGCAGCATGACTAGCGGGAGGATGAACGAGCAGTACTTC.

The chain carries TRBV7-2 and TRBJ2-3; TRBD2 matches 9 bases. The CDR3 has 16 amino acids. The germline CDR1 and CDR2 sequences are SGHTA and FQGNSA. J lost 5 bases, V lost 1 base, and 7 bases had no gene match. This CDR3 is CASSLELSGRGDTQYF. DNA for the CDR3: TGTGCCAGCAGCTTAGAGCTTAGCGGGAGAGGAGATACGCAGTATTTT.

The chain employs TRBV28 and TRBJ2-7, with 9 bases fitting TRBD1. Germline V gives CDR1 MDHEN, CDR2 SYDVKM. The V gene end was trimmed by 6 bases and the J gene end by 4 bases; junction bases not matched to a gene: 16. CDR3 size: 17 residues. CDR3 sequence reads: CASSLNGVGQGQYEQYF. The DNA of the CDR3 is TGTGCCAGCAGCCTTAATGGAGTGGGACAGGGCCAATACGAGCAGTACTTC.

The chain joins TRBV7-8 to TRBJ1-5; tentatively, D is TRBD1 (6 bases). Germline CDR1 and CDR2: SGHVS and FQNEAQ. Deletions cut 7 bases from V and 5 bases from J, with 21 bases between. The CDR3 sequence is 16 residues long. The CDR3 region has the DNA TGTGCCAGCACCCAGCTCGCACAGGGTTGGGATCAGCCCCAGCATTTT. Encoded protein: CASTQLAQGWDQPQHF.

V and J are TRBV7-2 and TRBJ2-2; 7 bases are shared with TRBD2. Germline V gene sequence: CDR1 SGHTA, CDR2 FQGNSA. The length of the CDR3 is 16 residues. Trimming cost V 5 bases and J 8 bases; bases outside gene matches: 14. The CDR3 here is CASSRSGGSGGGELFF. The DNA for the CDR3 is TGTGCCAGCAGCCGCTCGGGAGGCTCCGGGGGTGGGGAGCTGTTTTTT.

The V and J genes are TRBV19 and TRBJ1-1; 8 bases line up with TRBD1. Losses at the gene ends were 6 bases for V and 1 base for J; bases not matched to a gene: 4. The CDR3 sequence is 14 residues long. Per germline, CDR1 LNHDA and CDR2 SQIVND (reference sequence). In DNA form, the CDR3 reads TGTGCCAGTAGACAGGGGGAAGGGAACACTGAAGCTTTCTTT. Translation gives CASRQGEGNTEAFF.

This chain links TRBV30 with TRBJ1-5; D is unclear. V was shortened by 5 bases and J by 0 bases, with 8 bases between the two germline ends. Germline-derived CDR1 and CDR2 are GTSNPN and SVGIG (reference sequence). The CDR3 loop spans 13 amino acids. This CDR3 reads CAWAGGSNQPQHF. The CDR3 coding sequence is TGTGCCTGGGCCGGCGGTAGCAATCAGCCCCAGCATTTT.

The chain uses TRBV19 and TRBJ2-3; D is uncertain. In germline, CDR1 is LNHDA, CDR2 SQIVND (reference sequence). The CDR3 loop spans 13 amino acids. Trimming took 3 bases from V and 4 from J, leaving 8 bases between them. The CDR3 sequence is CASSIDPADTQYF. CDR3 DNA: TGTGCCAGTAGTATCGACCCCGCAGATACGCAGTATTTT.

The J gene is TRBJ2-2, the V gene TRBV9; either TRBD1 or TRBD2 may fit D (6 bases each). The germline V gene has CDR1 SGDLS and CDR2 YYNGEE. V was pared by 4 bases and J by 0 bases, with 13 bases between. The CDR3 has 16 amino acids. CDR3 amino acids: CASSKGGLPNTGELFF. The CDR3 nucleotides read TGTGCCAGCAGCAAAGGGGGACTTCCGAACACCGGGGAGCTGTTTTTT.

A few counts support this clone. The junction and the germline gene differ at one end; a read error may be behind it. V usage is TRBV11-3 and J usage is TRBJ2-5; D remains unclear. The closer fit of TRBJ2-7 to the DNA end suggests the J call may be wrong. The CDR3 is made up of 12 amino acids. CDR1 and CDR2 from the germline V gene are SGHNT and YENEEA. CDR3 nucleotide sequence: TGTGCCAGCAGTTTAGACTCCTCCGAGCAGTACTTC. Translation: CASSLDSSEQYF.

This clone was seen a handful of times. V usage is TRBV4-1 and J usage is TRBJ2-7; tentatively, D is TRBD2 (6 bases). Trimming took off 4 bases at V and 3 bases at J, with 16 bases between the two ends. Germline V gene sequence: CDR1 MGHRA, CDR2 YSYEKL. This CDR3 contains 15 residues. The CDR3 DNA follows: TGCGCCAGCAGCCCCACCCAACTAGCTTACTACGAGCAGTACTTC. Its protein product is CASSPTQLAYYEQYF.